This T cell receptor (beta chain) was captured by sequencing in a study of shared clonotypes between healthy human individuals. For the study at large: The cohort comprised a couple of women and three men. Their ages spanned 18 to 49 years. Findings of the study overall: The naive CD4 repertoires of a handful of donors were compared, and roughly 5.1% of clonotypes were shared.

This CDR3 region has 17 residues. CDR1 and CDR2 (germline): SGHDN, FVKESK. V lost 0 bases to trimming and J lost 1 base, with 14 bases between them. Repertoires were generated with immunoSEQ multiplex PCR, while TCRdb's copy carries only in-frame clones and drops some. The data hold about 2.3 million clones, with about nine tenths observed a single time. Regarding this clone: Its antigen is unidentified.

The chain employs TRBV14 and TRBJ2-3; D uncertain. This clonotype was sampled from a man younger than 35 in good health. Some clones in this sample may be carry-over from other donors' samples. The sequencing sample was made of naive CD4+ T cells from PBMCs. The sample's subset: CD45RA+ positively selected. CDR3 protein: CASSQDPRGSRTDTQYF. The DNA of the CDR3 is TGTGCCAGCAGCCAAGATCCCCGCGGATCCCGCACAGATACGCAGTATTTT.